The text below deals with one T cell receptor beta chain. Germline-derived CDR1 and CDR2 are MDHEN and SYDVKM. The CDR3 loop spans 15 amino acids. V was pared by 5 bases and J by 6 bases, with 19 bases between. The sample belongs to a study of graft-versus-host responses after intestinal transplantation. Looking at the study overall: Each patient got anti-thymocyte globulin induction, then tacrolimus and steroids for roughly 3 years.

Using immunoSEQ multiplex PCR, the repertoire was profiled, and TCRdb retains in-frame clones only, with some absent. The table records 95,000 to 100,000 clones, roughly 88% of them present only once. The rearrangement uses TRBV28 and TRBJ1-2; no definite D call. The starting material was PBMCs, obtained 255 days after intestinal transplant. The clonotype was recovered from a human patient who received an intestinal transplant, so some T cells may come from the graft donor. The CDR3 here is CASSNLRWVWDGYTF. In nucleotides, the CDR3 is TGTGCCAGCAGTAACCTACGATGGGTGTGGGATGGCTACACCTTC.